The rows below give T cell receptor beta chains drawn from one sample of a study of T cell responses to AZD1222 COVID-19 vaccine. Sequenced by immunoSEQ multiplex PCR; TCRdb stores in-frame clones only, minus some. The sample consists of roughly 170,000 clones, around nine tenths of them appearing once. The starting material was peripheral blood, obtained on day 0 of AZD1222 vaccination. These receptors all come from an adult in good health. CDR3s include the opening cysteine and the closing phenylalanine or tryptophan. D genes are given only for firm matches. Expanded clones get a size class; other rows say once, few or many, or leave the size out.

CASSPGTSADTQYF NA 14 TRBJ2-3 TRBV2 TRBD2
CASSTTGGSSQPQHF NA 15 TRBJ1-5 TRBV18 TRBD1
CASSKIKTSSYNEQFF NA 16 TRBJ2-1 TRBV19 NA
CASSLRISRDNTGELFF NA 17 TRBJ2-2 TRBV18 NA
CASSYSGRQGARGYTF NA 16 TRBJ1-2 TRBV6-5 TRBD1
CASSEEGAGQPQHF once 14 TRBJ1-5 TRBV10-2 TRBD1
CARLGDSPYEQYF NA 13 TRBJ2-7 TRBV19 TRBD1
CASSLAMGYTF NA 11 TRBJ1-2 TRBV5-6 NA
CASSPQGDYEQYF few 13 TRBJ2-7 TRBV18 NA
CASSQGGTQYF NA 11 TRBJ2-3 TRBV19 NA
CASSNTGGRGTGELFF NA 16 TRBJ2-2 TRBV19 TRBD1
CASSEPMLVKGRDYGYTF NA 18 TRBJ1-2 TRBV9 NA
CASSVDYRADQPQHF NA 15 TRBJ1-5 TRBV9 NA
CASSQPRGGFYEQYF NA 15 TRBJ2-7 TRBV4-2 NA
CASSISGTVRNQPQHF NA 16 TRBJ1-5 TRBV7-2 TRBD1
CASSGQGLGPQHF NA 13 TRBJ1-5 TRBV19 TRBD1
CASRRGGKNTGELFF NA 15 TRBJ2-2 TRBV7-2 NA
CASNPFSERGLGEQYF few 16 TRBJ2-7 TRBV2 TRBD2
CASSEGGRGYTF NA 12 TRBJ1-2 TRBV25-1 NA
CASSERSGTGGGLYNEQFF once 19 TRBJ2-1 TRBV11-3 TRBD1
CASSRTGSSYEQYF NA 14 TRBJ2-7 TRBV27 NA
CASSQADRGKLFF NA 13 TRBJ1-4 TRBV11-2 TRBD1
CAWNIFRSPNEKLFF NA 15 TRBJ1-4 TRBV30 NA
CAWSSTRTASPNYGYTF few 17 TRBJ1-2 TRBV30 NA